This record covers a single TCR beta chain. This table comes from immunoSEQ multiplex PCR, and its TCRdb copy is limited to in-frame clones, with some not included. The table includes more than 90,000 clones, 85% to 95% detected once. Germline V gives CDR1 MGHRA, CDR2 YSYEKL. V lost 5 bases and J 6 bases, leaving 16 bases between the germline ends. CDR3 size: 15 residues. This sample stems from a study of technical replicates of blood from several donors. V usage is TRBV4-1 and J usage is TRBJ1-4; D unresolved. The sample taken for sequencing was T cells isolated from PBMCs. The TCR comes from a human donor in good health. CDR3 bases: TGCGCCAGCAGCTCTACTGCGGGAGGTTATGAAAAACTGTTTTTT. This gives the protein CASSSTAGGYEKLFF.